This is a list of T cell receptor beta chains from one sample in a study of PD-1 blockade in classical Hodgkin lymphoma. Profiled with immunoSEQ multiplex PCR; TCRdb holds only in-frame clones, not every one. The sample lists about 50,000 clones, approximately 70% seen once, with approximately 10% in the top ten. The sample here was peripheral blood mononuclear cells (PBMCs), taken at baseline. Receptors originate from a human donor with classical Hodgkin lymphoma. Each CDR3 is given with its conserved first and last residue. The D gene is left open where the match is weak. Size values are once, few and many counts, or a class for expanded clones, and some rows have none.

DNA: TGTGCCAGCAGGGTCGGGACGTTTGGGACTGAAGCTTTCTTT
CDR3: CASRVGTFGTEAFF
V: TRBV6-5
D: .
J: TRBJ1-1
length: 14
size: .

DNA: TGTGCCAGTAGTTTTGTCCTCTCCGGCGACCAGTACTTC
CDR3: CASSFVLSGDQYF
V: TRBV19
D: .
J: TRBJ2-5
length: 13
size: .

DNA: TGTGCCAGCAGCCCCAGGGGCGATGAGCAGTTCTTC
CDR3: CASSPRGDEQFF
V: TRBV7-2
D: .
J: TRBJ2-1
length: 12
size: few

DNA: TGTGCCAGCAGTACGGTCGAGCAGTACTTC
CDR3: CASSTVEQYF
V: TRBV6-5
D: .
J: TRBJ2-7
length: 10
size: .

DNA: TGCGCCAGCAGCCCGCTGGGGCAAACCTATGGCTACACCTTC
CDR3: CASSPLGQTYGYTF
V: TRBV5-1
D: .
J: TRBJ1-2
length: 14
size: .

DNA: TGTGCCAGCACCCCGGCTAGCGGGGGGGCCGGAGCCGAGCAGTACTTC
CDR3: CASTPASGGAGAEQYF
V: TRBV5-6
D: TRBD2
J: TRBJ2-7
length: 16
size: .

DNA: TGCAGCGTGGGGAGCGGAATCTTTGAAGCTTTCTTT
CDR3: CSVGSGIFEAFF
V: TRBV29-1
D: .
J: TRBJ1-1
length: 12
size: .

DNA: TGTGCCAGCAGTCACGACAGGCAATACGAGCAGTACTTC
CDR3: CASSHDRQYEQYF
V: TRBV6-6
D: .
J: TRBJ2-7
length: 13
size: .

DNA: TGTGCCAGCTCACCGGACACAGGAGTATCCACAGATACGCAGTATTTT
CDR3: CASSPDTGVSTDTQYF
V: TRBV18
D: .
J: TRBJ2-3
length: 16
size: few

DNA: TGTGCCAGCAGCTTCCGAACTAACACTGAAGCTTTCTTT
CDR3: CASSFRTNTEAFF
V: TRBV9
D: .
J: TRBJ1-1
length: 13
size: .

DNA: TGTGCCAGCAGCTTACAGAATAGCAATCAGCCCCAGCATTTT
CDR3: CASSLQNSNQPQHF
V: TRBV11-2
D: .
J: TRBJ1-5
length: 14
size: .

DNA: TGTGCCAGCATGTGGTCGACGGGCGGGGAGCTGTTTTTT
CDR3: CASMWSTGGELFF
V: TRBV2
D: .
J: TRBJ2-2
length: 13
size: .

DNA: TGTGCCAGCACCAATCCCGAGGGGGGACAGTCTGGCTATGGCTACACCTTC
CDR3: CASTNPEGGQSGYGYTF
V: TRBV7-9
D: TRBD1
J: TRBJ1-2
length: 17
size: .

DNA: TGTGCCAGCAGTGAAATGTCGCCTGAAGCTTTCTTT
CDR3: CASSEMSPEAFF
V: TRBV6-1
D: .
J: TRBJ1-1
length: 12
size: .

DNA: TGCGCCAGCAGCTTGGCACTAGCGGGGGTCTACGAGCAGTACTTC
CDR3: CASSLALAGVYEQYF
V: TRBV5-1
D: TRBD2
J: TRBJ2-7
length: 15
size: few

DNA: TGTGCCAGCAGCCCAGAGGGACTAGCGGGAATGGATGAGCAGTTCTTC
CDR3: CASSPEGLAGMDEQFF
V: TRBV9
D: TRBD2
J: TRBJ2-1
length: 16
size: few

DNA: TGTGCCAGCAGCAGGAGCGGGACTCCGAGCACAGATACGCAGTATTTT
CDR3: CASSRSGTPSTDTQYF
V: TRBV14
D: TRBD2
J: TRBJ2-3
length: 16
size: .

DNA: TGTGCCAGCAGCGGGACAGGGTTCTCGGCTTTCTTT
CDR3: CASSGTGFSAFF
V: TRBV2
D: TRBD1
J: TRBJ1-1
length: 12
size: many

DNA: TGTGCCAGCTCCCCAGGGAACGAGCAGTACTTC
CDR3: CASSPGNEQYF
V: TRBV7-9
D: .
J: TRBJ2-7
length: 11
size: .

DNA: TGTGCCAGCAGCTTAGGGGACATCATGAGCTCCTACAATGAGCAGTTCTTC
CDR3: CASSLGDIMSSYNEQFF
V: TRBV7-8
D: .
J: TRBJ2-1
length: 17
size: .

DNA: TGTGCCAGCAGTCACTTAGTCGGTTCACCCCTCCACTTT
CDR3: CASSHLVGSPLHF
V: TRBV25-1
D: .
J: TRBJ1-6
length: 13
size: .

DNA: TGCGCCAGCAGCTTGGGACAGGCCCTCTCTGGGGCCAACGTCCTGACTTTC
CDR3: CASSLGQALSGANVLTF
V: TRBV5-1
D: .
J: TRBJ2-6
length: 17
size: .

DNA: TGTGCCAGCACCTTGAACACCGGGGAGCTGTTTTTT
CDR3: CASTLNTGELFF
V: TRBV5-6
D: .
J: TRBJ2-2
length: 12
size: .

DNA: TGTGCCAGCAGCTTATCAGCGGGAGGGGGAGAGACCCAGTACTTC
CDR3: CASSLSAGGGETQYF
V: TRBV7-9
D: TRBD2
J: TRBJ2-5
length: 15
size: .